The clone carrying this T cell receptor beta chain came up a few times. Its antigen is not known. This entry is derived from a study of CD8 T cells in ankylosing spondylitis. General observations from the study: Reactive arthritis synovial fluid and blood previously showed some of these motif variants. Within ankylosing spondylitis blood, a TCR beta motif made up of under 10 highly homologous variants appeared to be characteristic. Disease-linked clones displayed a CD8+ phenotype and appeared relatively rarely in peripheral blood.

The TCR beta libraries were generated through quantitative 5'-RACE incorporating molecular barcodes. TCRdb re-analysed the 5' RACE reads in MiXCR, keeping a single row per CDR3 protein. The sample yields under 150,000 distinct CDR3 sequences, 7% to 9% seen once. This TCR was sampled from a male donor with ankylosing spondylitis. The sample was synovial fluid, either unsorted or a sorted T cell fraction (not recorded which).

The CDR3 DNA is TGTGCCAGCAGCCTCTGGACAGGGGGCGATTCACCCCTCCACTTT. Its translation: CASSLWTGGDSPLHF. The chain joins TRBV7-9 to TRBJ1-6; 11 bases match TRBD1. V trimming: 5 bases; J trimming: 8 bases; junction bases outside the gene matches: 5. From germline, CDR1 is SEHNR and CDR2 FQNEAQ (reference sequence). This CDR3 is built from 15 residues.